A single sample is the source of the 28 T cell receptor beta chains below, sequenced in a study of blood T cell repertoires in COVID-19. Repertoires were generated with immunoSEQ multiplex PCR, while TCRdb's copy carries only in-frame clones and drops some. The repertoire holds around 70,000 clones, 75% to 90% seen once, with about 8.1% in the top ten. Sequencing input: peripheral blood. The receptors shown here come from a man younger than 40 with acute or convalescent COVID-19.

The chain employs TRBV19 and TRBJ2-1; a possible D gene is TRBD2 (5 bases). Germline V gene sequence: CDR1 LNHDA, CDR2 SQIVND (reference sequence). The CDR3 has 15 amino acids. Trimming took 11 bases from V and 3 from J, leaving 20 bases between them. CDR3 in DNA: TGTGCCCTCAGAGAGGGTCATAAGGGCTACAATGAGCAGTTCTTC. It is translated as CALREGHKGYNEQFF.

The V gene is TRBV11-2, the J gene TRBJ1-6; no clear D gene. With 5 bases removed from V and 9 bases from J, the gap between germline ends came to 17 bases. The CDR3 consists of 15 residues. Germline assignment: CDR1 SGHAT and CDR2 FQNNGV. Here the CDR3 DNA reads TGTGCCAGCAGCCAATCGGTCTCAGGCCCTTCACCCCTCCACTTT. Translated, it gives CASSQSVSGPSPLHF.

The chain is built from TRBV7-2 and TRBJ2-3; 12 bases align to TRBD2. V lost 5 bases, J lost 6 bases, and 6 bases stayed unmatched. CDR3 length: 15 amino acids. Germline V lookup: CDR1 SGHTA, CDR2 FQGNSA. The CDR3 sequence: CASSATSGSVDTQYF. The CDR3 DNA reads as TGTGCCAGCAGCGCGACTAGCGGGAGTGTGGATACGCAGTATTTT.

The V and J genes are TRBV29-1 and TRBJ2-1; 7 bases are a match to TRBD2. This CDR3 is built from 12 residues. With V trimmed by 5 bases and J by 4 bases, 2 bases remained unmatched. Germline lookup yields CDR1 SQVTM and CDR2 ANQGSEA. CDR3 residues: CSVPRGYNEQFF. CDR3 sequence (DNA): TGCAGCGTTCCGCGGGGGTACAATGAGCAGTTCTTC.

The chain's CDR3 is CASSVSGGGTDTQYF. In nucleotides, the CDR3 is TGTGCCAGCAGCGTCTCAGGGGGCGGCACAGATACGCAGTATTTT. This sequence joins TRBV9 and TRBJ2-3, with 8 bases fitting TRBD1. Losses at the gene ends were 2 bases for V and 1 base for J; bases not matched to a gene: 3. The CDR3 has 15 residues. Germline V CDR1 and CDR2: SGDLS, YYNGEE.

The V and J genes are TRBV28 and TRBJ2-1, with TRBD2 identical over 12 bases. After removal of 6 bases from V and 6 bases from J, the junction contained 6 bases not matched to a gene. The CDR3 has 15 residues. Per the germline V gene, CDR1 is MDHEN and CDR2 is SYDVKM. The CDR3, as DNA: TGTGCCAGCAGCTCCCTAGCGGGAGGGCCCAATGAGCAGTTCTTC. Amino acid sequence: CASSSLAGGPNEQFF. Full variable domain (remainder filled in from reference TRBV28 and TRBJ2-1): DVKVTQSSRYLVKRTGEKVFLECVQDMDHENMFWYRQDPGLGLRLIYFSYDVKMKEKGDIPEGYSVSREKKERFSLILESASTNQTSMYLCASSSLAGGPNEQFFGPGTRLTVL.

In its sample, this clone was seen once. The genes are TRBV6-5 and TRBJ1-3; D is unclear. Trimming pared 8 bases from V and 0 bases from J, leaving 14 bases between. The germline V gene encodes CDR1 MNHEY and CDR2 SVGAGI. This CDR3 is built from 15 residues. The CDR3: CASGPLGVSGNTIYF. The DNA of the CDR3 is TGTGCCAGCGGACCCCTCGGGGTCTCTGGAAACACCATATATTTT.

DNA of the CDR3: TGTGCCTGGAGTGTACAGTGGGCAGAAAATGGCTACACCTTC. It codes for CAWSVQWAENGYTF. This chain uses TRBV30 with TRBJ1-2; D is undetermined. The germline V and J ends were trimmed by 0 bases and 6 bases, with 14 bases remaining between them. There are 14 residues in the CDR3. Germline assignment: CDR1 GTSNPN and CDR2 SVGIG (reference sequence).

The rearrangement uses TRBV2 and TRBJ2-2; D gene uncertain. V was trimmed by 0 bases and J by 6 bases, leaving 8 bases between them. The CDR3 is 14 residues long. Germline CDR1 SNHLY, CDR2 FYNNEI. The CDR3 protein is CASSEAGSAGELFF. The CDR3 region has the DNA TGTGCCAGCAGTGAAGCCGGCAGCGCCGGGGAGCTGTTTTTT.

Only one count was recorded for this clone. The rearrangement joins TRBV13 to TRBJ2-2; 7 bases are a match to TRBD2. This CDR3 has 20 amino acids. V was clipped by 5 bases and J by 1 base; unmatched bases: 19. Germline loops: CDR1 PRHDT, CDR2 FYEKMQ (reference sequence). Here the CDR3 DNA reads TGTGCCAGCAGCCCCTCCTTACTAGCGCCCAGTGGATGGAACACCGGGGAGCTGTTTTTT. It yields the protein CASSPSLLAPSGWNTGELFF.

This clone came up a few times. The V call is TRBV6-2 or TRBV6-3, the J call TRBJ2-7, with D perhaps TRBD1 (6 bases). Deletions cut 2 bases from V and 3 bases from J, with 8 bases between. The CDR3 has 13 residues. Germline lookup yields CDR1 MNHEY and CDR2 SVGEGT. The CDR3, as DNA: TGTGCCAGCAGTTACCGGGACAACTACGAGCAGTACTTC. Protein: CASSYRDNYEQYF.

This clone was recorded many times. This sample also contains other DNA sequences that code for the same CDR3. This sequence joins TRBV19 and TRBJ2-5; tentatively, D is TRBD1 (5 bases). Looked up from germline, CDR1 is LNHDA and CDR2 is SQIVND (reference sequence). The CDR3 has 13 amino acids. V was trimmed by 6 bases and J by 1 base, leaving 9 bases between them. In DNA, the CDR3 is TGTGCCAGTAGCGCGGACATCCAAGAGACCCAGTACTTC. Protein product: CASSADIQETQYF. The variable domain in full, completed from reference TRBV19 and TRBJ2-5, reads DGGITQSPKYLFRKEGQNVTLSCEQNLNHDAMYWYRQDPGQGLRLIYYSQIVNDFQKGDIAEGYSVSREKKESFPLTVTSAQKNPTAFYLCASSADIQETQYFGPGTRLLVL.

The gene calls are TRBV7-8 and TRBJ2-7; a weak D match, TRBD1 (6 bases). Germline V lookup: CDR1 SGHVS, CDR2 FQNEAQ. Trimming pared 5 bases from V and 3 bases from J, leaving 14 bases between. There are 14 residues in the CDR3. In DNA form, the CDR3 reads TGTGCCAGCAGCAGAAGGACAGACGACTACGAGCAGTACTTC. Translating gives CASSRRTDDYEQYF.

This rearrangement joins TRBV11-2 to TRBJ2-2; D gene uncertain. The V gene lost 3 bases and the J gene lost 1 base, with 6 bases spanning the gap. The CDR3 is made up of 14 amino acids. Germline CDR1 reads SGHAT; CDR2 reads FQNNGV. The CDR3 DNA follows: TGTGCCAGCAGCTTCCAGGTGAACACCGGGGAGCTGTTTTTT. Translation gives CASSFQVNTGELFF.

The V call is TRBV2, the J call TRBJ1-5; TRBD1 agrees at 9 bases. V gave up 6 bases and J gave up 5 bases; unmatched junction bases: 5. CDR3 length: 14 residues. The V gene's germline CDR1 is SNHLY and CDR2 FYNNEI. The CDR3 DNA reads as TGTGCCAGCAGCGATACAGGGGGCGATCAGCCCCAGCATTTT. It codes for CASSDTGGDQPQHF.

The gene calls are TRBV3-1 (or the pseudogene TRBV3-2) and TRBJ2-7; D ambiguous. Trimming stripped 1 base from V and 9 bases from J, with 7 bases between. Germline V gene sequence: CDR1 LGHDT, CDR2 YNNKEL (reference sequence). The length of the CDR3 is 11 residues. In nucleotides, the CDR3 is TGTGCCAGCAGCCAAGCAATCGGGCAGTACTTC. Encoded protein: CASSQAIGQYF.

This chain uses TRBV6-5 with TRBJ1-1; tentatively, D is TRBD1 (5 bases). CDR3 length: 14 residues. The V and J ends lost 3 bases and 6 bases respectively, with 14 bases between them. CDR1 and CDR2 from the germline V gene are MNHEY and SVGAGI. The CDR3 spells CASSYAPGKAEAFF. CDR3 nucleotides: TGTGCCAGCAGTTATGCCCCAGGGAAGGCTGAAGCTTTCTTT.

CDR3 sequence: CASSQTLAGEKYEQYF. The CDR3 DNA reads as TGTGCCAGCAGCCAGACTCTCGCGGGAGAAAAATACGAGCAGTACTTC. The chain is built from TRBV14 and TRBJ2-7; 7 positions agree with TRBD2. V lost 3 bases and J lost 4; bases outside the gene matches: 12. Germline V lookup: CDR1 SGHDN, CDR2 FVKESK. The CDR3 length is 16 residues. The complete variable domain, with remaining parts taken from reference TRBV14 and TRBJ2-7, reads EAGVTQFPSHSVIEKGQTVTLRCDPISGHDNLYWYRRVMGKEIKFLLHFVKESKQDESGMPNNRFLAERTGGTYSTLKVQPAELEDSGVYFCASSQTLAGEKYEQYFGPGTRLTVT.

As DNA, the CDR3 is TGTGCCAGCAGCCCGGGGACAGGGCGGGATGAGCAGTTCTTC. Amino acid sequence: CASSPGTGRDEQFF. This chain links TRBV9 with TRBJ2-1; the match to TRBD1 covers 9 bases. The trim removed 4 bases at V and 8 bases at J, leaving 7 bases unmatched. Germline V gene data show CDR1 as SGDLS and CDR2 as YYNGEE. The CDR3 contains 14 residues.

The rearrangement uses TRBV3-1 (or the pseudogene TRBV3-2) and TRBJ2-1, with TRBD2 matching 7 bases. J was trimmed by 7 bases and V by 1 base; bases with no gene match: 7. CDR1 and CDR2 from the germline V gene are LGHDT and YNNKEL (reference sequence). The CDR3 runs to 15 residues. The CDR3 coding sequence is TGTGCCAGCAGCCAAGGGTGGGGGGGAGGAAATGAGCAGTTCTTC. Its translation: CASSQGWGGGNEQFF.

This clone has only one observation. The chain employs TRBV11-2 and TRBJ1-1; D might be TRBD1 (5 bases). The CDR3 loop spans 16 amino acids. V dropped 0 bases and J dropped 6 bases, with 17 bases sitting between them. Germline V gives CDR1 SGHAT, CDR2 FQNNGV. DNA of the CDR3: TGTGCCAGCAGCTTAGAATCGTCCGCGTCAGGGCCTGAAGCTTTCTTT. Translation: CASSLESSASGPEAFF.

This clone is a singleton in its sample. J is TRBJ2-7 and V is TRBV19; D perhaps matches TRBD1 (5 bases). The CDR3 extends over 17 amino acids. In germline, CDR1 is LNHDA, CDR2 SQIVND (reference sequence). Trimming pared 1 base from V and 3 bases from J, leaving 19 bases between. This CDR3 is CASSIAPQGTIIYEQYF. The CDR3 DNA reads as TGTGCCAGTAGTATAGCCCCCCAGGGAACGATCATCTACGAGCAGTACTTC.

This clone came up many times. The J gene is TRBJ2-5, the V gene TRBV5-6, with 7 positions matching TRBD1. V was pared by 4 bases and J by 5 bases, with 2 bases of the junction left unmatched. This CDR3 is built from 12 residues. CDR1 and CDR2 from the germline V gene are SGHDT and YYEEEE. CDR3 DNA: TGTGCCAGCAGCGGGACAGCGGAGACCCAGTACTTC. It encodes CASSGTAETQYF.

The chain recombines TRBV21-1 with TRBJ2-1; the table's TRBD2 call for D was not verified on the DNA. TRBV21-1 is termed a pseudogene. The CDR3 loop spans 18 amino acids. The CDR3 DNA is TGTGCCAGCAGCAAAGACGCGTGCAGGACTAGCGGGACCAATGAGCAGTTCTTC. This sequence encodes CASSKDACRTSGTNEQFF.

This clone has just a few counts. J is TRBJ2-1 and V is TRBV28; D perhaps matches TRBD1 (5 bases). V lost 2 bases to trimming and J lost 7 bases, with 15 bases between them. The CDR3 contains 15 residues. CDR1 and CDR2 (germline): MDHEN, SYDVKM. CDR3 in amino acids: CASSLIGRAENEQFF. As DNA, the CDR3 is TGTGCCAGCAGTTTAATTGGCAGGGCAGAGAATGAGCAGTTCTTC.

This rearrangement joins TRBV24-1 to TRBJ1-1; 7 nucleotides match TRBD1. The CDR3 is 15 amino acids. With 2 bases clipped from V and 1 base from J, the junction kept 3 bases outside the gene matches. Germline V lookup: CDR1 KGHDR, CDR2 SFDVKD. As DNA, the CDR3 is TGTGCCACCAGTGATTCCAGACAGGGGAACACTGAAGCTTTCTTT. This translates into CATSDSRQGNTEAFF.

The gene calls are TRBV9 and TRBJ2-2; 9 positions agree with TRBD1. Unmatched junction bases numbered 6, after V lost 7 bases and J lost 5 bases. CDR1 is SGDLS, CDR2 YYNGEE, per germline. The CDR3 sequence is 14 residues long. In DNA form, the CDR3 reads TGTGCCAGCTCCGGGACAGGGACTACCGGGGAGCTGTTTTTT. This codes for CASSGTGTTGELFF.

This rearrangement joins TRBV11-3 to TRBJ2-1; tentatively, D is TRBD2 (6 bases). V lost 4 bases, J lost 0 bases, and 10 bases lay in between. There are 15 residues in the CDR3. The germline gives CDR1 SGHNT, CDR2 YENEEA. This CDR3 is CASSSLEGSYNEQFF. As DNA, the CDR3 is TGTGCCAGCAGCTCACTGGAGGGCTCCTACAATGAGCAGTTCTTC. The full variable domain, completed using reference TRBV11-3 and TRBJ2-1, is EAGVVQSPRYKIIEKKQPVAFWCNPISGHNTLYWYLQNLGQGPELLIRYENEEAVDDSQLPKDRFSAERLKGVDSTLKIQPAELGDSAVYLCASSSLEGSYNEQFFGPGTRLTVL.